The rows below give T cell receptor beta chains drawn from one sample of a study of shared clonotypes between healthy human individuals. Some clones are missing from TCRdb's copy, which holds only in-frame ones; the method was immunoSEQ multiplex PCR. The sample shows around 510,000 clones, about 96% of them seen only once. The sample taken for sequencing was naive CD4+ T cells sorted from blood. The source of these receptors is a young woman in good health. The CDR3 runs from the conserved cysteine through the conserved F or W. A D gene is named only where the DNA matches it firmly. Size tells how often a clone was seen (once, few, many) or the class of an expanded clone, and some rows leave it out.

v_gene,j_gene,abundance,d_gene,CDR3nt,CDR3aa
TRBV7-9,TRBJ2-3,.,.,TGTGCCAGCAGCTCCGGGAGAACAGATACGCAGTATTTT,CASSSGRTDTQYF
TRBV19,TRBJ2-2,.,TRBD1,TGTGCCAGTAGTCCCCGACAGGGAAGAACCGGGGAGCTGTTTTTT,CASSPRQGRTGELFF
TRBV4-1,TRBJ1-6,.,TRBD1,TGCGCCAGCAGCCATGGCAAATCCGGGACAGGGCCCGAAAATTCACCCCTCCACTTT,CASSHGKSGTGPENSPLHF
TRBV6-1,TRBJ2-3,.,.,TGTGCCAGCAGTGTTGGCCCCTTGGCCCCCACAGATACGCAGTATTTT,CASSVGPLAPTDTQYF
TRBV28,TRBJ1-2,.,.,TGTGCCAGCAGTTTGGGCAGGGGCCGGGGCTACACCTTC,CASSLGRGRGYTF
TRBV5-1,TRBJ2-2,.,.,TGCGCCAGCAGCTTGGGACAGAAGAACACCGGGGAGCTGTTTTTT,CASSLGQKNTGELFF
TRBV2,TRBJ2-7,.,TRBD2,TGTGCCAGCAGGAGAATAGCGGGAGAGGGGCAGGAGCAGTACTTC,CASRRIAGEGQEQYF
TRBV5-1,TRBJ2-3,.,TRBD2,TGCGCCAGCAGCTTGGGGGGACTAGCGGGAACGTCCAGAGATACGCAGTATTTT,CASSLGGLAGTSRDTQYF
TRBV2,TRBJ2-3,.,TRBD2,TGTGCCAGCAGTGAAGGGACTAGCCTTTTCACAGATACGCAGTATTTT,CASSEGTSLFTDTQYF
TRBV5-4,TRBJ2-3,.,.,TGTGCCAGCAGCTTGCCGGGCCGCCGCAGCACAGATACGCAGTATTTT,CASSLPGRRSTDTQYF
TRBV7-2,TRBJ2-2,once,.,TGTGCCAGCAGCTTAGAGGGGACCCGAGGCACCGGGGAGCTGTTTTTT,CASSLEGTRGTGELFF
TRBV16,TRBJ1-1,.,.,TGTGCCAGCAGCCAATCAAGGGTCACTGAAGCTTTCTTT,CASSQSRVTEAFF
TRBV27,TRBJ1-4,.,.,TGTGCCAGCAGTTTAGGAGGGGGACGGTCAAATGAAAAACTGTTTTTT,CASSLGGGRSNEKLFF
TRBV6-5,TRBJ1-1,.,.,TGTGCCACCAAGAGGGGAGGGGGCACTGAAGCTTTCTTT,CATKRGGGTEAFF
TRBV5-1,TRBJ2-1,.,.,TGCGCCAGCAGCCGGGCTGCCGGCTCCAATGAGCAGTTCTTC,CASSRAAGSNEQFF
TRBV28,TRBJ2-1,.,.,TGTGCCAGCAGTACCGGCGCTAGCTCCTACAATGAGCAGTTCTTC,CASSTGASSYNEQFF
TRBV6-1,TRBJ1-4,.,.,TGTGCCAGCAGTGAAGCGTACTATGAAAAACTGTTTTTT,CASSEAYYEKLFF
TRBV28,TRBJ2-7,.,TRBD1,TGTGCCAGCAGTAACCACGGACAGGGGAGGTACGAGCAGTACTTC,CASSNHGQGRYEQYF
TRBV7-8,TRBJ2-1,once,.,TGTGCCAGCAGCTTAATGATATCCAGGGGTGAGCAGTTCTTC,CASSLMISRGEQFF
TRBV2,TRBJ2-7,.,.,TGTGCCAGCACCAACGCAGCCCTCTCCGAGCAGTACTTC,CASTNAALSEQYF
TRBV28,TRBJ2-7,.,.,TGTGCCAGCAGTTTAGGTCATTACGAGCAGTACTTC,CASSLGHYEQYF
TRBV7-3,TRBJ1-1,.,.,TGTGCCAGCAGCTTAATGGGGGGACTGAACACTGAAGCTTTCTTT,CASSLMGGLNTEAFF
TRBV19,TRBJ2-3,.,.,TGTGCCAGTAGTACCCAGACGAGCACAGATACGCAGTATTTT,CASSTQTSTDTQYF